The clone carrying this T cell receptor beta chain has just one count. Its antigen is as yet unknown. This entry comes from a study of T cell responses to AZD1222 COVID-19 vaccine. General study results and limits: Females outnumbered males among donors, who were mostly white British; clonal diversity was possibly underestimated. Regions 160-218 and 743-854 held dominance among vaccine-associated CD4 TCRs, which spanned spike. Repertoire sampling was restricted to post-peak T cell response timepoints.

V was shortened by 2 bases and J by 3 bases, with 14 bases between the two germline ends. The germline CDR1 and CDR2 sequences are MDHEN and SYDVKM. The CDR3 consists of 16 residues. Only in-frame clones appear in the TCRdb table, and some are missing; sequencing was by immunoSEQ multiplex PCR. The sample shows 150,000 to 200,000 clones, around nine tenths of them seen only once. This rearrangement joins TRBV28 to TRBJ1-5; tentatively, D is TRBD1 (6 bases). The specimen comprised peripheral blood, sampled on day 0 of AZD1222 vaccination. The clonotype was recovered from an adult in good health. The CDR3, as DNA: TGTGCCAGCAGTTTAGGGGGGGCCCTAATCAATCAGCCCCAGCATTTT. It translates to CASSLGGALINQPQHF.